This paragraph covers one T cell receptor (beta chain) sequence. Deletions cut 5 bases from V and 3 bases from J, with 13 bases between. The CDR3 is 15 residues long. Germline assignment: CDR1 SGHTA and CDR2 FQGTGA. Clones were sequenced by immunoSEQ multiplex PCR, and TCRdb holds only the in-frame ones, with some missing. The sample comprises roughly 15,000 clones, approximately 80% of which are singletons, and around 4% rests with the top ten. This sample is part of a study of T cell repertoires in ileal Crohn's disease. On the study more broadly: Patients had a median approximately 8-year disease duration, and less than 45% were active smokers.

Stated time point: inflamed ileum from the surgical specimen. What was sequenced was ileal tissue. The sequence came from an adult with Crohn's disease. The chain combines TRBV7-3 with TRBJ1-4; no definite D call. DNA of the CDR3: TGTGCCAGCAGCCCATACGGGGTCCCTAATGAAAAACTGTTTTTT. Translating it yields CASSPYGVPNEKLFF. Combining the CDR3 with reference TRBV7-3 and TRBJ1-4 gives the whole variable domain GAGVSQTPSNKVTEKGKYVELRCDPISGHTALYWYRQSLGQGPEFLIYFQGTGAADDSGLPNDRFFAVRPEGSVSTLKIQRTERGDSAVYLCASSPYGVPNEKLFFGSGTQLSVL.